This TCR beta chain originates from a study of monozygotic twins with inflammatory bowel disease. Study-level results: No one strong IBD-associated signal or clonotype was supported. Sharing of clonotypes with others was lower in IBD patients than in healthy twins, and this was especially so with disease activity.

One entry per CDR3 protein, without DNA, is what TCRdb gives after re-calling the 5' RACE reads. The sample has more than 300,000 distinct CDR3 sequences. Of note for this clonotype: Antigen unknown.

The TCR was taken from a human donor with ulcerative colitis or Crohn's disease, or a healthy co-twin of an affected twin (not recorded which). The material sequenced was blood.

The CDR3 sequence: CASSLASRISSYNEQFF. The gene calls are TRBV5-1 and TRBJ2-1. Germline loops: CDR1 SGHRS, CDR2 YFSETQ. The CDR3 is 17 residues long.